The present entry profiles one T cell receptor (beta chain) with its context. The CDR3 has 13 amino acids. V was pared by 6 bases and J by 0 bases, with 12 bases between. Germline V gives CDR1 SQVTM, CDR2 ANQGSEA. The entry originates in a study of cytomegalovirus exposure and HLA in healthy donors. The data were produced by immunoSEQ multiplex PCR, yet TCRdb's version contains in-frame clones alone and is incomplete. This sample has some 140,000 clones, with approximately 90% found just once. This sequence originates from a woman aged 25 to 39 in good health and CMV-seropositive. The specimen sequenced was PBMCs. V gene TRBV29-1 combines with J gene TRBJ2-7, with a possible D match to TRBD1 (6 bases). The CDR3 DNA follows: TGCAGCGTGGGAACAGGGAGCTCCTACGAGCAGTACTTC. As protein: CSVGTGSSYEQYF.